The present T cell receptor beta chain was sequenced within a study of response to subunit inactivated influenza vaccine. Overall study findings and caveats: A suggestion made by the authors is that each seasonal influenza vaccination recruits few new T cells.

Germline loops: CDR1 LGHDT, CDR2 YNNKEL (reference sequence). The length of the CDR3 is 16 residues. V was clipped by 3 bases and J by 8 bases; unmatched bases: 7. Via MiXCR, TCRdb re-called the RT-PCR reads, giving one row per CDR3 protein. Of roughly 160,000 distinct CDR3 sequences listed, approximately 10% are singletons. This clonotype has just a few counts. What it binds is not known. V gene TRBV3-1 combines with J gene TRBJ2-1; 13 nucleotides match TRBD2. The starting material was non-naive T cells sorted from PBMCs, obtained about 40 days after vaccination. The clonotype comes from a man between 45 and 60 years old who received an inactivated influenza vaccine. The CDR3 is CASSHPLAGGFDEQFF. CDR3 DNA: TGTGCCAGCAGCCACCCACTAGCGGGGGGGTTTGATGAGCAGTTCTTC.